This T cell receptor beta chain was captured by sequencing in a study of CD8+ T cells in alopecia areata. cDNA serving as the sequencing template came from extracted, reverse transcribed RNA. Sequenced by immunoSEQ multiplex PCR; TCRdb stores in-frame clones only, minus some. There are fewer than 150,000 clones in the sample; approximately 58% occur only once, and 4.5% to 5.5% lies in the top ten. Per germline, CDR1 SGHVS and CDR2 FQNEAQ. Losses at the gene ends were 4 bases for V and 1 base for J; bases not matched to a gene: 11. The CDR3 consists of 17 residues. This material consisted of CD4+ T cells sorted from blood, taken at week 0. V gene TRBV7-8 combines with J gene TRBJ1-1; 8 bases are shared with TRBD1. The sequence was collected from a human donor with alopecia areata. CDR3 nucleotides: TGTGCCAGCAGCTCGAGGACAGGGACGGTCGGGAACACTGAAGCTTTCTTT. It encodes CASSSRTGTVGNTEAFF.